The T cell receptor beta chain described here comes from a study of blood T cell repertoires in COVID-19 (dated by TCRdb to about 2020). With respect to the entire study: Samples from collaborators originated in the United States, Italy and Spain and spanned both the acute and convalescent phases of COVID-19. The prospective study material was composed of cDNA or gDNA derived from T cells, B-cell-depleted T cells, or PBMCs. The dataset comprised deeply sampled blood TCRbeta repertoires from subjects exposed to, actively infected with, or recovered from COVID-19. The repertoires were released in a freely available public database meant as a resource for research on the immune response to SARS-CoV-2. Samples were obtained from the ongoing ImmuneRACE study (first 160 participants) and from over 1,000 subjects provided by 6 global collaborators. The sample metadata nearly always contained a de-identified subject ID, COVID-19 status, age in years and sex. Where HLA class I and class II types were available, the types were taken from metadata supplied by the sample provider, not from assay-based typing. Overall study results and their limits: The amount of clinical and demographic metadata varied by source and participant and was provided uncurated.

Whole blood was collected in K2EDTA tubes by collaborating institutions according to the institutions' own protocols. For TCRbeta analysis, collaborators shipped samples in one of three forms: frozen whole blood, isolated PBMCs, or DNA extracted from either of those sample types. This clone was seen only a few times. It has no known antigen specificity. Per-base qualities were not stored, and no clone one base away is much larger. TCRbeta CDR3 regions were amplified from genomic DNA using the immunoSEQ Assay, a bias-controlled multiplex PCR. In the source study's methods: The number of nucleated cells in each sample was estimated from the amplification of reference gene primers within the assay. Sequence reads were collapsed and filtered to measure the absolute abundance of every unique TCRbeta CDR3 rearrangement. For each sample, productive Simpson clonality was calculated as the square root of Simpson's diversity index over productive rearrangements. TCRdb provides this immuneACCESS table in a form limited to in-frame rearrangements. Some clones are lacking; in checked studies, under half of them reflect an unresolved V gene, and why the rest are absent is not known. For V, J and clone size, that table is used; D and trimming come from the DNA. The sample table holds approximately 250,000 clones, of which 84% were seen once. Jointly, the top ten make up 4% to 4.5% of the sample.

In the germline V gene, CDR1 corresponds to SGHTA and CDR2 to FQGNSA. Trimming removed 5 bases from V and 7 bases from J; the gene matches leave 9 bases unexplained. Its CDR3 holds 14 amino acids, cysteine through phenylalanine. The only DNA kept is the CDR3, 42 bases in frame from the first base. This chain is built from TRBV7-2 and TRBJ1-1, and 8 bases in between align with TRBD1. The TCR originated in a man in his sixties with acute or convalescent COVID-19. The material sequenced was peripheral blood. The CDR3 protein is CASSPGGTGLEAFF. In nucleotides, the sequence is TGTGCCAGCAGCCCAGGGGGGACAGGCCTTGAAGCTTTCTTT.